This T cell receptor beta chain was observed in a study of early T cells in non-severe SARS-CoV-2 infection. The V gene lost 10 bases and the J gene lost 7 bases, with 20 bases spanning the gap. The length of the CDR3 is 13 residues. There are a few counts of this clonotype. Unique molecular identifiers (one per individual cDNA molecule) were attached. TCRdb processed the 5' RACE reads anew with MiXCR; each CDR3 protein has one entry. Among some 120,000 distinct CDR3 sequences listed, about 16% were seen once. V gene TRBV12-3 or TRBV12-4 combines with J gene TRBJ2-7; D is perhaps TRBD1 or TRBD2 (6 bases each). This receptor was taken from an adult who was a healthcare worker with PCR-confirmed SARS-CoV-2 infection or an uninfected control (not recorded which). The sequenced sample was whole blood. The CDR3: CATTGAPTKEQYF. CDR3 sequence (DNA): TGTGCCACGACGGGGGCCCCGACTAAGGAGCAGTACTTC.